The subject of this entry is one T cell receptor beta chain. The antigen remains undetermined. The sample is drawn from a study of T cell responses to AZD1222 COVID-19 vaccine. Study-wide results and limits: At baseline, just five or six AZD1222 recipients tested seropositive. The donors showed a predominance of white British ancestry and of females, with possible underestimation of clonal diversity. Nearly half of spike-specific TCRs reportedly target unmutated variant regions.

Only in-frame clones appear in the TCRdb table, and some are missing; sequencing was by immunoSEQ multiplex PCR. Found here are under 100,000 clones, 92% of them singletons; the top ten hold roughly 7%. Trimming took 7 bases from V and 1 from J, leaving 14 bases between them. The CDR3 covers 14 residues. Germline CDR1 reads SQVTM; CDR2 reads ANQGSEA. The sample in question was peripheral blood, obtained on day 0 of MenACWY control vaccination. The chain carries TRBV29-1 and TRBJ1-5, with D perhaps matching TRBD1 (5 bases). This sequence was found in an adult in good health. The CDR3 spells CSAQWAGSNQPQHF. CDR3 DNA: TGCAGCGCTCAGTGGGCAGGGAGCAATCAGCCCCAGCATTTT.